The 29 T cell receptor beta chains below were found in one sample sequenced in a study of regulatory T cells in long-lasting Graves disease. The time point: newly diagnosed GD, antithyroid drugs for less than 3 months. Preparation of the TCR library used RNA extracted from PBMCs. The TCR beta library used iRepertoire HTBI primers with Arm-PCR amplification of CDR3. Via MiXCR, TCRdb re-called the multiplex PCR reads, giving one row per CDR3 protein. The repertoire holds about 220,000 distinct CDR3 sequences, with roughly 20% as singletons. The same data also contributed to another study, on T cells in Graves' hyperthyroidism and ophthalmopathy.

The sequencing used peripheral blood mononuclear cells (PBMCs), collected at new diagnosis, from a patient treated with antithyroid drugs. All receptors derive from a young woman with Graves disease.

For this clonotype: One junction end disagrees with the germline gene, perhaps due to a read error. The CDR3 DNA follows: TGCGCCAGCAATGAAGGCACAGGGGTAGGAGGCTACACCTTC. Protein: CASNEGTGVGGYTF. V gene TRBV2 combines with J gene TRBJ1-2; 7 bases agree with TRBD1. Germline CDR1 and CDR2: SNHLY and FYNNEI. The CDR3 totals 14 residues. Supplemented by reference TRBV2 and TRBJ1-2, the full variable domain reads EPEVTQTPSHQVTQMGQEVILRCVPISNHLYFYWYRQILGQKVEFLVSFYNNEISEKSEIFDDQFSVERPDGSNFTLKIRSTKLEDSAMYFCASNEGTGVGGYTFGSGTRLTVV.

The chain is built from TRBV4-1 and TRBJ1-3; unclear D gene. Trimming shortened V by 1 base and J by 0 bases, and 10 bases separated the two germline ends. Germline V lookup: CDR1 MGHRA, CDR2 YSYEKL. This CDR3 spans 16 amino acids. The CDR3 coding sequence is TGCGCCAGCAGCCAAGCACCCGGGGACTCTGGAAACACCATATATTTT. It yields the protein CASSQAPGDSGNTIYF.

The table lists this clonotype with many counts. The chain recombines TRBV5-1 with TRBJ2-7; tentatively, D is TRBD2 (5 bases). The CDR3 sequence is 15 residues long. CDR1 and CDR2 (germline): SGHRS, YFSETQ. The ends were cut back, 2 bases at V and 5 bases at J, with 17 bases in the middle. The CDR3 DNA sequence: TGCGCCAGCAGCTTTCAGTGGCTAGCTGAGGACGAGCAGTACTTC. Its translation: CASSFQWLAEDEQYF.

This clonotype was recorded a few times. This chain joins TRBV5-4 and TRBJ1-3; TRBD1 might be the D (5 bases). The V end lost 0 bases, the J end lost 2 bases, and 12 bases lay between the germline ends. The CDR3 is 16 amino acids. Germline lookup yields CDR1 SGHNT and CDR2 YYREEE (reference sequence). The CDR3 coding sequence is TGTGCCAGCAGCTTGGAAGGGGCGAGAGCTGGAAACACCATATATTTT. Residues: CASSLEGARAGNTIYF.

This clonotype showed up many times. The rearrangement joins TRBV7-3 to TRBJ1-2, with D uncertain. This CDR3 region has 14 residues. CDR1 is SGHTA, CDR2 FQGTGA, per germline. The V and J ends lost 5 bases and 2 bases respectively, with 12 bases between them. Here the CDR3 reads CASSPSSGNYGYTF. Here the CDR3 DNA reads TGTGCCAGCAGCCCTTCGTCGGGGAACTATGGCTACACCTTC.

The V gene is TRBV5-5, the J gene TRBJ2-7; 7 positions agree with TRBD1. Germline CDR1 and CDR2: SGHKS and YYEKEE (reference sequence). The CDR3 runs to 11 residues. Trimming cost V 7 bases and J 6 bases; bases outside gene matches: 4. In DNA form, the CDR3 reads TGTGCCAGCGCACAGGGGATCGAGCAGTACTTC. Protein: CASAQGIEQYF.

As for this clonotype: Given a far larger clone just one base away, this is likely a sequencing read error. This chain connects TRBV3-1 to TRBJ2-5; possibly TRBD2 for D (6 bases). This CDR3 is built from 16 residues. CDR1 is LGHDT, CDR2 YNNKEL, per germline (reference sequence). CDR3: CASSRGDPGGYNERFF. The CDR3 DNA reads as TGTGCCAGCAGCCGGGGGGACCCCGGCGGGTACAATGAGCGGTTCTTC.

This clonotype was found many times. This chain links TRBV2 with TRBJ2-1; D ambiguous. Germline V CDR1 and CDR2: SNHLY, FYNNEI. V was trimmed by 4 bases and J by 4 bases, leaving 5 bases between them. The CDR3 extends over 12 amino acids. The CDR3 DNA sequence: TGTGCCAGCAGTGCTGGTTACAATGAGCAGTTCTTC. Residues: CASSAGYNEQFF.

In this sample, this clonotype turned up many times. This rearrangement joins TRBV19 to TRBJ1-5; weak D call: TRBD1 (5 bases). The CDR3 runs 16 residues. Per germline, CDR1 LNHDA and CDR2 SQIVND (reference sequence). V dropped 3 bases and J dropped 2 bases, with 14 bases sitting between them. This CDR3 reads CASSMVWGSGNQPQHF. Written as DNA, the CDR3 is TGTGCCAGTAGTATGGTGTGGGGCAGCGGCAATCAGCCCCAGCATTTT.

This clonotype was observed a few times. CDR3: CASTPEPPGLAGEGIGNTGELFF. In DNA, the CDR3 is TGTGCCAGCACTCCCGAACCCCCGGGACTAGCGGGAGAGGGAATAGGGAACACCGGGGAGCTGTTTTTT. This chain connects TRBV6-1 to TRBJ2-2, with 14 bases fitting TRBD2. The CDR3 has 23 residues. The J segment lost 1 base and the V segment lost 7 bases, leaving 23 bases of the junction unmatched. Germline V CDR1 and CDR2: MNHNS, SASEGT.

On this clonotype itself: The CDR3 carries no conserved terminal phenylalanine or tryptophan, so it likely arises from a read error. The V gene is TRBV20-1, the J gene TRBJ1-1; perhaps TRBD1 as D (5 bases). CDR1 and CDR2 from the germline V gene are DFQATT and SNEGSKA (reference sequence). The CDR3 sequence is 14 residues long. Deletions cut 3 bases from V and 2 bases from J, with 13 bases between. CDR3 in amino acids: CSASSDRENTEAFL. The CDR3 DNA reads TGCAGTGCTAGTTCCGACAGAGAAAACACTGAAGCTTTCCTT.

This chain uses TRBV4-1 with TRBJ2-1; D may be TRBD1 or TRBD2 (5 bases each). The ends were cut back, 1 base at V and 4 bases at J, with 11 bases in the middle. CDR1 and CDR2 (germline): MGHRA, YSYEKL. The length of the CDR3 is 15 residues. The CDR3 bases are TGCGCCAGCAGCCAAGGGGGGACCCAGTACAATGAGCAGTTCTTC. Translating it yields CASSQGGTQYNEQFF.

This clonotype was picked up a small number of times. Given a far larger clone just one base away, this is likely a sequencing read error. The gene calls are TRBV24-1 and TRBJ1-1; no firm D call. The CDR3 is made up of 13 amino acids. Germline V gives CDR1 KGHDR, CDR2 SFDVKD. Here the CDR3 reads CASSLQVNAEAFF. In DNA, the CDR3 is TGTGCCAGCAGTCTCCAGGTGAACGCTGAAGCTTTCTTT.

This clonotype was seen many times. V and J are TRBV7-6 and TRBJ1-6; unclear D gene. The germline V gene encodes CDR1 SGHVS and CDR2 FNYEAQ. This CDR3 comprises 13 residues. V was trimmed by 1 base and J by 7 bases, leaving 5 bases between them. CDR3 amino acids: CASSLEQNSPLHF. The CDR3 coding sequence is TGTGCCAGCAGCTTAGAACAGAATTCACCCCTCCACTTT.

In this sample, this clonotype turned up many times. The rearrangement uses TRBV4-1 and TRBJ1-2, with D possibly being TRBD1 (5 bases). The germline V and J ends were trimmed by 0 bases and 4 bases, with 9 bases remaining between them. Germline CDR1 MGHRA, CDR2 YSYEKL. CDR3 length: 14 residues. For the CDR3, the DNA is TGCGCCAGCAGCCAAGATACCCAGGGCTATGGCTACACCTTC. Protein: CASSQDTQGYGYTF.

For this clonotype: At one end the junction does not follow the germline gene, possibly because of a read error. The chain couples TRBV4-2 to TRBJ2-2; D is perhaps TRBD2 (5 bases). CDR3 length equals 16 residues. Looked up from germline, CDR1 is LGHNA and CDR2 is YNFKEQ. The CDR3 coding sequence is TGTGCCAGCAGCCGACAAGGAGCGGCGAACACCGGGGAGCCGTTTTTT. Its translation: CASSRQGAANTGEPFF.

This clonotype was observed at least ten times. The CDR3 reads CASSPGTDYGYTF. The CDR3 nucleotides read TGTGCCAGCAGCCCCGGGACTGACTATGGCTACACCTTC. The chain combines TRBV18 with TRBJ1-2, with a weak D call TRBD1 (5 bases). Germline loops: CDR1 KGHSH, CDR2 LQKENI. CDR3 length: 13 amino acids. V lost 8 bases and J 3 bases, leaving 13 bases between the germline ends.

This clonotype was found a few times. This chain joins TRBV4-1 and TRBJ2-2, with 7 nucleotides matching TRBD1. The CDR3 runs 16 residues. Germline assignment: CDR1 MGHRA and CDR2 YSYEKL. V gave up 5 bases and J gave up 0 bases; unmatched junction bases: 6. Here the CDR3 DNA reads TGCGCCAGCAGCGCGCCGGACAGGACGAACACCGGGGAGCTGTTTTTT. Translating gives CASSAPDRTNTGELFF.

This clonotype was observed many times. The gene calls are TRBV25-1 and TRBJ2-3; D possibly corresponds to TRBD1 (5 bases). V was trimmed by 4 bases and J by 3 bases, leaving 20 bases between them. The CDR3 totals 17 residues. CDR1 MGHDK and CDR2 SYGVNS come from the germline V gene. Here the CDR3 DNA reads TGTGCCAGCAGTGTCACCTCGCAGGGCAGGGTGACAGATACGCAGTATTTT. Translating it yields CASSVTSQGRVTDTQYF.

This clonotype was observed at least ten times. The chain couples TRBV6-5 to TRBJ1-2; D is unclear. The V end lost 1 base, the J end lost 8 bases, and 17 bases lay between the germline ends. CDR1 is MNHEY and CDR2 is SVGAGI in the germline V gene. This CDR3 comprises 15 residues. CDR3 sequence: CASSYWRTAIKGYTF. CDR3 DNA: TGTGCCAGCAGTTACTGGAGAACTGCTATCAAGGGCTACACCTTC.

There are many counts of this clonotype. The CDR3 here is CSAGTPSGGDDGELFF. The DNA of the CDR3 is TGCAGTGCTGGAACCCCATCAGGGGGCGATGACGGGGAGCTGTTTTTT. This chain connects TRBV20-1 to TRBJ2-2; 8 bases map to TRBD1. CDR1 is DFQATT, CDR2 SNEGSKA, per germline (reference sequence). This CDR3 comprises 16 residues. With 5 bases clipped from V and 7 bases from J, the junction kept 15 bases outside the gene matches.

This clonotype was detected ten times or more. This rearrangement joins TRBV28 to TRBJ2-6, with 10 bases that match TRBD1. CDR1 and CDR2 (germline): MDHEN, SYDVKM. V trimming: 6 bases; J trimming: 3 bases; junction bases outside the gene matches: 8. The CDR3 totals 17 residues. CDR3 sequence (DNA): TGTGCCAGCAGGAGGGACAGGGGAGTAGTTGGGGCCAACGTCCTGACTTTC. Amino acid sequence: CASRRDRGVVGANVLTF.

In its sample, this clonotype was seen many times. The chain combines TRBV7-6 with TRBJ2-1; no reliable D call. This CDR3 comprises 11 residues. The V gene lost 4 bases and the J gene lost 7 bases, with 5 bases spanning the gap. CDR1 SGHVS and CDR2 FNYEAQ come from the germline V gene. CDR3 amino acids: CASSWGNEQFF. The CDR3 DNA reads TGTGCCAGCAGCTGGGGAAATGAGCAGTTCTTC.

In its sample, this clonotype was seen many times. The rearrangement links TRBV6-9 to TRBJ1-1; the D gene is possibly TRBD1 (6 bases). The CDR3 consists of 12 residues. Trimming took 4 bases from V and 6 from J, leaving 9 bases between them. The V gene's germline CDR1 is MNHGY and CDR2 SVAAGI. The CDR3 region has the DNA TGTGCCAGCAGTTCTACAGGGTCTGAAGCTTTCTTT. Translation gives CASSSTGSEAFF.

The rearrangement links TRBV14 to TRBJ2-7; D unresolved. Trimming removed 5 bases at V and 2 bases at J, with 25 bases between. In germline, CDR1 is SGHDN, CDR2 FVKESK. The CDR3 is 18 residues long. CDR3: CASSFNSRSRARAYEQYF. CDR3 nucleotides: TGTGCCAGCAGCTTTAATTCCCGCAGTCGGGCGAGAGCCTACGAGCAGTACTTC.

The table lists this clonotype with a few counts. A far bigger clonotype differs at one base, so this is likely a read error. The chain uses TRBV11-2 and TRBJ2-2, with D unclear. The V and J ends lost 6 bases and 7 bases respectively, with 18 bases between them. CDR1 and CDR2 (germline): SGHAT, FQNNGV. The CDR3 has 15 residues. In nucleotides, the CDR3 is TGTGCCAGCAGTGAAGCCAGGCCCCCCATCGGGGAGCTGTTTTTT. It encodes CASSEARPPIGELFF.

This clonotype was seen ten or more times. The chain is built from TRBV19 and TRBJ2-3; TRBD2 matches 8 bases. V dropped 7 bases and J dropped 2; count of bases not matched to a gene: 8. CDR1 and CDR2 from the germline V gene are LNHDA and SQIVND (reference sequence). The CDR3 is made up of 15 amino acids. CDR3 DNA sequence: TGTGCCAGTACGGACAGCGGGAGCTTCACAGATACGCAGTATTTT. Its translation: CASTDSGSFTDTQYF.

This clonotype came up many times. The rearrangement links TRBV2 to TRBJ2-5; no definite D call. The V end was cut by 11 bases, the J end by 0 bases, with 7 bases between. CDR3 length equals 11 residues. Germline V gives CDR1 SNHLY, CDR2 FYNNEI. The CDR3 nucleotides read TGTGCCTCCCTTTACCAAGAGACCCAGTACTTC. It encodes CASLYQETQYF.

Ten or more counts support this clonotype. This rearrangement joins TRBV28 to TRBJ2-3; perhaps TRBD2 as D (5 bases). The CDR3 runs to 15 residues. CDR1 and CDR2 from the germline V gene are MDHEN and SYDVKM. V dropped 8 bases and J dropped 4 bases, with 19 bases sitting between them. The CDR3 sequence: CASPPTALRADTQYF. The CDR3 DNA sequence: TGTGCCAGCCCCCCGACCGCCTTGCGGGCAGATACGCAGTATTTT. Full variable domain (remainder filled in from reference TRBV28 and TRBJ2-3): DVKVTQSSRYLVKRTGEKVFLECVQDMDHENMFWYRQDPGLGLRLIYFSYDVKMKEKGDIPEGYSVSREKKERFSLILESASTNQTSMYLCASPPTALRADTQYFGPGTRLTVL.